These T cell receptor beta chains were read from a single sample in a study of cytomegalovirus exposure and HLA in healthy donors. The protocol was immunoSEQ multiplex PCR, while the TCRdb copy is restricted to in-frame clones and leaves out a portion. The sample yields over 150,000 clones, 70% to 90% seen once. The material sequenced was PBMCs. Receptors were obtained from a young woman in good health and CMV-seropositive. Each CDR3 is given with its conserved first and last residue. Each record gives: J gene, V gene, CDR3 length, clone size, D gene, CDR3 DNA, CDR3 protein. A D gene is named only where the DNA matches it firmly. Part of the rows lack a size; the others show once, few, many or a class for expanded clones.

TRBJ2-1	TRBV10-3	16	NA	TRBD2	TGTGCCACCGGGGGGAGCGGGGGGAGCTCCTACAATGAGCAGTTCTTC	CATGGSGGSSYNEQFF
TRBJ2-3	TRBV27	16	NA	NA	TGTGCCAGCAGTTTACGCAGGGAAGTAATGAAAGATACGCAGTATTTT	CASSLRREVMKDTQYF
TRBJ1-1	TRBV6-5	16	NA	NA	TGTGCCAGCAGTTACTCTAGGCAGACGGGGGACACTGAAGCTTTCTTT	CASSYSRQTGDTEAFF
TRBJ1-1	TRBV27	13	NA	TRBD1	TGTGCCACCGCGGACAGGATGAACACTGAAGCTTTCTTT	CATADRMNTEAFF
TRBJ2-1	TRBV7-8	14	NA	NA	TGTGCCAGCAGCTCACAGGGCGGGTACAATGAGCAGTTCTTC	CASSSQGGYNEQFF
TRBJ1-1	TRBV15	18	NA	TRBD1	TGTGCCACCAGCAGAGGATCGAGGACAGGGAGGGAAAAAACTGAAGCTTTCTTT	CATSRGSRTGREKTEAFF
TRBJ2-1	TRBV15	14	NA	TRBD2	TGTGCCACCAGCAGAGAAATTGCGGGGGACGAGCAGTTCTTC	CATSREIAGDEQFF
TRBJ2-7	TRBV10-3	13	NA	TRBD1	TGTGCCATCAGAGAGGACAGGGCCTACGAGCAGTACTTC	CAIREDRAYEQYF
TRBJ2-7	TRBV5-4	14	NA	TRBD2	TGTGCCAGCAGCTTTTCCGGGACTAAAAACGAGCAGTACTTC	CASSFSGTKNEQYF
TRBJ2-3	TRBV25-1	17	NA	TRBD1	TGTGCCAGCAGCGGTTCCGGGACAGGGGGCTCGGCAGATACGCAGTATTTT	CASSGSGTGGSADTQYF
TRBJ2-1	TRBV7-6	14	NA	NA	TGTGCCAGCAGCCTCCGGAGGCTCGAGAGTGAGCAGTTCTTC	CASSLRRLESEQFF
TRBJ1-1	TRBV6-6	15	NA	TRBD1	TGTGCCAGCAGGTATACCGGGACAGGCGGAACTGAAGCTTTCTTT	CASRYTGTGGTEAFF
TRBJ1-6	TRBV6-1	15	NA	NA	TGTGCCAGCGTGGGCAGGGATATTGGACGGTCACCCCTCCACTTT	CASVGRDIGRSPLHF
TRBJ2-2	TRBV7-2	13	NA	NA	TGTGCCAGCAGCTTTCCCAGCACCGGGGAGCTGTTTTTT	CASSFPSTGELFF
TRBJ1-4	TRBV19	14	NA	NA	TGTGCCAGTAGTATATTAGGAGGGAATGAAAAACTGTTTTTT	CASSILGGNEKLFF
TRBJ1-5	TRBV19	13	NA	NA	TGTGCCAGTACAGTTTATAGCAATCAGCCCCAGCATTTT	CASTVYSNQPQHF
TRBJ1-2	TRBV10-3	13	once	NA	TGTGCCATCAGTGAGTCGGCAGGGGATGGCTACACCTTC	CAISESAGDGYTF
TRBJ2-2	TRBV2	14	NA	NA	TGTGCCAGCAGTCCGACTGAGAACACCGGGGAGCTGTTTTTT	CASSPTENTGELFF
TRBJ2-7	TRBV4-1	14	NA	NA	TGCGCCAGCAGCCTCAGGGGGGCCACCTACGAGCAGTACTTC	CASSLRGATYEQYF
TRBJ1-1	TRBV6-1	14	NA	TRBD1	TGTGCCAGCAGTTCAGGGACAGGGGCTCATGAAGCTTTCTTT	CASSSGTGAHEAFF
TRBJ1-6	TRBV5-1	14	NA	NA	TGCGCCAGCAGCCTGGAAGGGGTTTGGACACCCCTCCACTTT	CASSLEGVWTPLHF
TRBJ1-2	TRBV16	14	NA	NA	TGTGCCAGCAGCCCCTCCCTGAGGGAGTATGGCTACACCTTC	CASSPSLREYGYTF
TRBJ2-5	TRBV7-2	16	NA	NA	TGTGCCAGCAGCTTAGCGAGTCGGGGGGCCGTGGAGACCCAGTACTTC	CASSLASRGAVETQYF
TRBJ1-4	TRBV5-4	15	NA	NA	TGTGCCAGCAGCTTGAAGGGGGTTAGCAATGAAAAACTGTTTTTT	CASSLKGVSNEKLFF
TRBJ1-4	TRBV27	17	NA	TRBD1	TGTGCCAGCAGAGACCTAGGGGGCCGGGGATGGTATGAAAAACTGTTTTTT	CASRDLGGRGWYEKLFF
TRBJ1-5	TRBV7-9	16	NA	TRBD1	TGTGCCAGCAGCTTAGGGACAGGGAGGGGCAATCAGCCCCAGCATTTT	CASSLGTGRGNQPQHF
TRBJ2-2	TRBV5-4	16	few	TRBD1	TGTGCCAGCAGCGCAGCGGGACAGGGTGTAACCGGGGAGCTGTTTTTT	CASSAAGQGVTGELFF
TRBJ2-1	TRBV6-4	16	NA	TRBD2	TGTGCCAGCAGTGACTTTGGAGCGGGGGGGCCGAATGAGCAGTTCTTC	CASSDFGAGGPNEQFF
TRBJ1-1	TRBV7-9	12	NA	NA	TGTGCCAGCAGCCCGAATACCCGGGGAGCTTTCTTT	CASSPNTRGAFF
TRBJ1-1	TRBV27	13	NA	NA	TGTGCCTCTTCAGGGGCAGGAGAGTATGAAGCTTTCTTT	CASSGAGEYEAFF
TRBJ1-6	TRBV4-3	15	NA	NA	TGCGCCAGCAGCCAAGACAGGGGCTATAATTCACCCCTCCACTTT	CASSQDRGYNSPLHF
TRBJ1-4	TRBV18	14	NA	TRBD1	TGTGCCAGCTCACGGGGACAGGGTTTTGAAAAACTGTTTTTT	CASSRGQGFEKLFF
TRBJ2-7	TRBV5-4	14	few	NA	TGTGCCAGCAGCTTGGAGCCGGGTCCCTACGAGCAGTACTTC	CASSLEPGPYEQYF
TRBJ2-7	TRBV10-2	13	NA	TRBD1	TGCGCCAGCAAAGTGACAGGGGCCTCCGAGCAGTACTTC	CASKVTGASEQYF
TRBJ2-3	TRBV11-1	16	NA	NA	TGTGCCAGCAGCTTAATGCGCGGCGGGTCGACAGATACGCAGTATTTT	CASSLMRGGSTDTQYF
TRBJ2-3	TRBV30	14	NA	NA	TGTGCCTGGAGCCTATTCCGGCGGACAGATACGCAGTATTTT	CAWSLFRRTDTQYF